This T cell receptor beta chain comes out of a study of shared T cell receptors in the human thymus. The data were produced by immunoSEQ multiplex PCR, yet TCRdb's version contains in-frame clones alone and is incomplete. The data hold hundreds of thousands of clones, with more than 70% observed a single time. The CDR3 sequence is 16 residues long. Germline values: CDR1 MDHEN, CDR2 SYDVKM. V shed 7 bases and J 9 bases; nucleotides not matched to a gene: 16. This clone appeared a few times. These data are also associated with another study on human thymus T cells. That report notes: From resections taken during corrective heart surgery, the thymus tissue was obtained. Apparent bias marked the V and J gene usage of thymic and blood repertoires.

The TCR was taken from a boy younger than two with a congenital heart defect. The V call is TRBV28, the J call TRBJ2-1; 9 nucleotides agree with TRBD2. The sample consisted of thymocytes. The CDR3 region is CASIASGLAGPPEQFF. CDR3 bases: TGTGCCAGCATCGCCTCGGGACTAGCAGGGCCCCCTGAGCAGTTCTTC.